This T cell receptor (beta chain) stems from a study of T-cell reconstitution after alpha-beta-depleted transplantation in children. General study results and limits: Elevated TCRbeta diversity at day 60 was traced, in some patients, to surviving recipient T cells and thymic progenitors. Reported findings indicate that, about two months after transplant, alpha-beta T cells came from several hundred expanded clones, which were derived from non-depleted graft cells. When one year had passed after transplant, most T-cell counts and diversity came from newly produced T cells.

Preparation of the TCRbeta library used unique molecular identifiers. TCRdb processed the PCR reads anew with MiXCR; each CDR3 protein has one entry. The profile shows more than 75,000 distinct CDR3 sequences, about a quarter of them singletons. This clonotype was detected a few times. What it recognizes is unknown. The TCR originated in a boy between 2 and 10 years old with acute lymphoblastic leukemia, due to receive a stem cell transplant. This material consisted of PBMCs, taken before TCRalphabeta/CD19-depleted stem cell transplant.

The CDR3 sequence: CASKAGTDTQYF. The CDR3 DNA follows: TGCGCCAGCAAAGCGGGGACAGATACGCAGTATTTT. The chain is built from TRBV5-1 and TRBJ2-3; 7 positions agree with TRBD2. J gave up 3 bases and V 6 bases, and 1 base lay outside the gene matches. CDR1 SGHRS and CDR2 YFSETQ come from the germline V gene. This CDR3 contains 12 residues.